This TCR beta chain came from a study of cytomegalovirus exposure and HLA in healthy donors. Participants comprised healthy donors of bone marrow. PCR employed 60 Vbeta and 13 Jbeta primers. This table comes from immunoSEQ multiplex PCR, and its TCRdb copy is limited to in-frame clones, with some not included. Recorded here are some 130,000 clones; the top ten clones represent 1.5% to 2%. Material for sequencing was PBMCs. This clonotype was sampled from a woman in her thirties or forties in good health and CMV-seropositive.

CDR3 nucleotide sequence: TGCGCCAGCACCAAAGGGAGGGTAGCGGGAGTTGGTACGCAGTATTTT. Protein sequence: CASTKGRVAGVGTQYF. This chain connects TRBV10-1 to TRBJ2-3; the match to TRBD2 covers 9 bases. V shed 7 bases and J 8 bases; nucleotides not matched to a gene: 16. This CDR3 has 16 residues. Looked up from germline, CDR1 is WNHNN and CDR2 is SYGVQD (reference sequence).